The clone carrying this T cell receptor beta chain was seen more than once but under ten times. What it binds is unknown. There were TCR beta CDR3 regions amplified from RNA transcripts. An initial round of RT-PCR targeting the TCR CDR3 relied on the HTBI primer set. From the multiplex PCR reads, TCRdb called clonotypes with MiXCR, one entry per CDR3 protein. The profile shows a few hundred thousand distinct CDR3 sequences, 18% of them singletons. The V and J ends lost 5 bases and 2 bases respectively, with 19 bases between them. This CDR3 is 15 amino acids long. CDR1 is DFQATT, CDR2 SNEGSKA, per germline (reference sequence). The source of the sample is a study of T cells in Graves' hyperthyroidism and ophthalmopathy. Study results and limitations: Blood samples included most of the expanded thyroid clonotypes exceeding 0.001.

Absence of ophthalmopathy progression within 18 months defined stable Graves' hyperthyroidism. The authors obtained PBMCs from roughly 10 ml of fresh peripheral blood. This TCR came from a woman between 45 and 60 years old with Graves' hyperthyroidism. The source material was blood. The gene calls are TRBV20-1 and TRBJ2-7, with a tentative D call TRBD1 (5 bases). The CDR3 reads CSACPGRRGTYEQYF. The CDR3 region has the DNA TGCAGTGCTTGTCCCGGACGAAGGGGCACCTACGAGCAGTACTTC.